The 29 T cell receptor beta chains presented below share a single source sample, sequenced in a study of T-cell reconstitution after alpha-beta-depleted transplantation in children. The authors prepared the TCRbeta library with unique molecular identifiers. Using its own MiXCR run on the PCR reads, TCRdb lists one record per CDR3 protein. This table has approximately 250,000 distinct CDR3 sequences, over 20% appearing once. Specimen: PBMCs, collected before TCRalphabeta/CD19-depleted stem cell transplant. The receptors were sampled from a girl aged 2 to 9 with Fanconi anemia, due to receive a stem cell transplant.

This sequence joins TRBV7-2 and TRBJ2-3; no clear D. The V and J ends lost 2 bases and 6 bases respectively, with 12 bases between them. The CDR3 is 14 amino acids. CDR1 is SGHTA, CDR2 FQGNSA, per germline. CDR3 protein: CASSLPQRFDTQYF. Here the CDR3 DNA reads TGTGCCAGCAGCTTACCCCAGAGATTTGATACGCAGTATTTT. Full variable domain (outside the CDR3, taken from reference TRBV7-2 and TRBJ2-3): GAGVSQSPSNKVTEKGKDVELRCDPISGHTALYWYRQSLGQGLEFLIYFQGNSAPDKSGLPSDRFSAERTGGSVSTLTIQRTQQEDSAVYLCASSLPQRFDTQYFGPGTRLTVL.

V gene TRBV29-1 combines with J gene TRBJ2-1; maybe TRBD1 (5 bases). This CDR3 spans 14 amino acids. From germline, CDR1 is SQVTM and CDR2 ANQGSEA. V was clipped by 3 bases and J by 0 bases, with 9 bases between them. The CDR3 nucleotides are TGCAGCGTTGAGGGGCCTTTCTCCTACAATGAGCAGTTCTTC. It translates to CSVEGPFSYNEQFF.

To note about this clonotype: A much larger clone differs by one base, so this may be a read error. V is TRBV7-3 and J is TRBJ2-2; D is undetermined. Germline V gene sequence: CDR1 SGHTA, CDR2 FQGTGA. Trimming left V 7 bases short and J 3 bases short, with 21 bases between. CDR3 length: 17 residues. This CDR3 is CASIPREGIRDTGELFF. The CDR3 region has the DNA TGTGCCAGCATCCCTAGGGAAGGGATTCGGGACACCGGGGAGCTGTTTTTT.

There are many counts of this clonotype. J is TRBJ2-2 and V is TRBV20-1; D is undetermined. CDR1 and CDR2 from the germline V gene are DFQATT and SNEGSKA (reference sequence). V was trimmed by 3 bases and J by 3 bases, leaving 8 bases between them. CDR3 length equals 13 residues. The CDR3 DNA is TGCAGTGCTAGGGTCAGCTACACCGGGGAGCTGTTTTTT. Its protein is CSARVSYTGELFF.

This chain joins TRBV7-3 and TRBJ2-2; D unresolved. Germline V gene sequence: CDR1 SGHTA, CDR2 FQGTGA. Trimming pared 1 base from V and 4 bases from J, leaving 7 bases between. The CDR3 is 14 amino acids. In DNA form, the CDR3 reads TGTGCCAGCAGCTTAAAGGGCAGCACCGGGGAGCTGTTTTTT. It yields the protein CASSLKGSTGELFF.

This clonotype occurred many times. This rearrangement joins TRBV7-3 to TRBJ2-1; D may be TRBD2 (6 bases). Trimming took 5 bases from V and 9 from J, leaving 20 bases between them. CDR1 is SGHTA and CDR2 is FQGTGA in the germline V gene. This CDR3 is 15 amino acids long. The chain's CDR3 is CASSHETSRFGEQFF. CDR3 coding DNA: TGTGCCAGCAGCCACGAGACTAGTCGGTTTGGTGAGCAGTTCTTC. The full variable domain, with the rest looked up from reference TRBV7-3 and TRBJ2-1, is GAGVSQTPSNKVTEKGKYVELRCDPISGHTALYWYRQSLGQGPEFLIYFQGTGAADDSGLPNDRFFAVRPEGSVSTLKIQRTERGDSAVYLCASSHETSRFGEQFFGPGTRLTVL.

This chain uses TRBV28 with TRBJ2-3; 9 bases align to TRBD2. This CDR3 has 15 amino acids. V lost 3 bases to trimming and J lost 2 bases; unmatched junction nucleotides: 3. Germline V gene sequence: CDR1 MDHEN, CDR2 SYDVKM. CDR3 nucleotides: TGTGCCAGCAGTTTTCTAGCGGGGATCACAGATACGCAGTATTTT. Encoded protein: CASSFLAGITDTQYF.

The table lists this clonotype with many counts. V gene TRBV12-3 or TRBV12-4 combines with J gene TRBJ2-1; perhaps TRBD2 as D (6 bases). Trimming removed 4 bases at V and 6 bases at J, with 10 bases between. CDR3 size: 13 residues. The DNA for the CDR3 is TGTGCCAGCAGTTCGCCGACTAGCAATGAGCAGTTCTTC. This sequence encodes CASSSPTSNEQFF.

There are many counts of this clonotype. This chain links TRBV5-1 with TRBJ2-5; tentative D call: TRBD2 (5 bases). This CDR3 has 15 amino acids. Germline CDR1 reads SGHRS; CDR2 reads YFSETQ. The V end was cut by 0 bases, the J end by 2 bases, with 11 bases between. Written as DNA, the CDR3 is TGCGCCAGCAGCTTGGGTTTAGGAGGACAAGAGACCCAGTACTTC. Protein product: CASSLGLGGQETQYF.

The V call is TRBV7-9, the J call TRBJ1-1; D uncertain. This CDR3 spans 14 amino acids. Trimming pared 3 bases from V and 10 bases from J, leaving 18 bases between. Per the germline V gene, CDR1 is SEHNR and CDR2 is FQNEAQ (reference sequence). The CDR3 reads CASSFAAAGNVAFF. CDR3 bases: TGTGCCAGCAGCTTTGCGGCCGCGGGGAACGTAGCTTTCTTT.

The chain is built from TRBV2 and TRBJ2-4; a weak D match, TRBD1 (7 bases). CDR3 length: 12 residues. Trimming removed 6 bases from V and 7 bases from J, with 10 bases in between. CDR1 is SNHLY and CDR2 is FYNNEI in the germline V gene. The CDR3 bases are TGTGCCAGCAGGGAGGGACAGAACATTCAGTACTTC. This sequence encodes CASREGQNIQYF.

The CDR3 DNA sequence: TGTGCCAGCAGTTCTATTCCTCCTGGAAACACCATATATTTT. It yields the protein CASSSIPPGNTIYF. The V call is TRBV28, the J call TRBJ1-3; D is unclear. V was pared by 4 bases and J by 2 bases, with 9 bases between. Germline loops: CDR1 MDHEN, CDR2 SYDVKM. The CDR3 spans 14 residues.

This clonotype was detected many times. This chain links TRBV20-1 with TRBJ2-5; 7 bases map to TRBD2. CDR3 size: 13 residues. CDR1 is DFQATT, CDR2 SNEGSKA, per germline (reference sequence). J lost 2 bases, V lost 4 bases, and 4 bases had no gene match. CDR3 DNA: TGCAGTGCTACTAGCGGAACTCAAGAGACCCAGTACTTC. This sequence encodes CSATSGTQETQYF.

There are many counts of this clonotype. J is TRBJ2-2 and V is TRBV12-3 or TRBV12-4; D possibly corresponds to TRBD2 (7 bases). V lost 5 bases, J lost 4 bases, and 11 bases lay in between. This CDR3 is built from 14 residues. The CDR3 sequence: CASSPGGGTGELFF. DNA for the CDR3: TGTGCCAGCAGTCCGGGGGGCGGCACCGGGGAGCTGTTTTTT.

This clonotype was seen only a few times. This sequence joins TRBV29-1 and TRBJ1-1; D remains ambiguous. The CDR3 is made up of 13 amino acids. Per germline, CDR1 SQVTM and CDR2 ANQGSEA. V was clipped by 6 bases and J by 3 bases, with 14 bases between them. CDR3 protein: CSVKGGSYTEAFF. The CDR3 DNA is TGCAGCGTCAAGGGAGGTTCCTACACTGAAGCTTTCTTT.

This clonotype was counted at least ten times. This chain connects TRBV24-1 to TRBJ2-3; D not certain. In germline, CDR1 is KGHDR, CDR2 SFDVKD. The length of the CDR3 is 11 residues. Between the trimmed V and J ends, which lost 6 bases and 8 bases, there was a span of 8 bases. CDR3 sequence reads: CATSYGGTQYF. The CDR3 region has the DNA TGTGCCACCAGTTATGGCGGTACGCAGTATTTT.

This chain links TRBV2 with TRBJ2-4; D gene unclear. V lost 0 bases, J lost 9 bases, and 9 bases lay in between. The germline V gene encodes CDR1 SNHLY and CDR2 FYNNEI. This CDR3 spans 13 amino acids. CDR3 protein: CASSEARRSIQYF. The CDR3 DNA is TGTGCCAGCAGTGAAGCGCGGCGTTCCATTCAGTACTTC.

This clonotype was seen many times. CDR3 in DNA: TGTGCCAGCATTTATAGCGGGAGTGCGTACAATGAGCAGTTCTTC. Its translation is CASIYSGSAYNEQFF. This chain joins TRBV6-5 and TRBJ2-1; the match to TRBD2 covers 9 bases. The CDR3 is 15 amino acids. Trimming at V came to 7 bases and at J to 4 bases, leaving 8 bases not matched to a gene. The germline CDR1 and CDR2 sequences are MNHEY and SVGAGI.

This clonotype came up many times. The CDR3 coding sequence is TGCGCCAGCAGCTTAAGCACTACACGGACAGATACGCAGTATTTT. It is translated as CASSLSTTRTDTQYF. This chain uses TRBV5-1 with TRBJ2-3; D is uncertain. The ends were cut back, 2 bases at V and 3 bases at J, with 13 bases in the middle. The CDR3 loop spans 15 amino acids. Germline loops: CDR1 SGHRS, CDR2 YFSETQ.

This clonotype was recorded many times. CDR3 DNA: TGCGCCAGCAGCATACAGGGTTCCTACAATGAGCAGTTCTTC. Translated: CASSIQGSYNEQFF. J is TRBJ2-1 and V is TRBV5-1; D perhaps matches TRBD1 (6 bases). The CDR3 runs 14 residues. Trimming shortened V by 4 bases and J by 1 base, and 9 bases separated the two germline ends. Germline V gene sequence: CDR1 SGHRS, CDR2 YFSETQ.

This clonotype has just a few counts. The V gene is TRBV5-6, the J gene TRBJ1-2, with D hard to call. The CDR3 spans 15 residues. Per germline, CDR1 SGHDT and CDR2 YYEEEE. Between the trimmed V and J ends, which lost 4 bases and 0 bases, there was a span of 13 bases. The CDR3 coding sequence is TGTGCCAGCAGCCCTGGAGGGTTAGCTAACTATGGCTACACCTTC. It yields the protein CASSPGGLANYGYTF.

This clonotype was observed many times. This chain links TRBV7-2 with TRBJ2-1, with 7 positions matching TRBD1. CDR3 length equals 16 residues. J was trimmed by 6 bases and V by 1 base; bases with no gene match: 9. The germline V gene encodes CDR1 SGHTA and CDR2 FQGNSA. CDR3 amino acids: CASSLEYRGMGNEQFF. In nucleotides, the CDR3 is TGTGCCAGCAGCTTAGAGTACAGGGGAATGGGCAATGAGCAGTTCTTC.

This clonotype was recorded many times. V gene TRBV29-1 combines with J gene TRBJ2-7, with D tentatively TRBD2 (6 bases). Germline CDR1 and CDR2: SQVTM and ANQGSEA. The germline V and J ends were trimmed by 6 bases and 3 bases, with 15 bases remaining between them. The CDR3 is 13 residues long. CDR3 coding DNA: TGCAGCGTCCTTCTGTGGGGAGGCTACGAGCAGTACTTC. The encoded protein is CSVLLWGGYEQYF.

The V and J genes are TRBV5-1 and TRBJ2-3, with D possibly TRBD2 on 7 matching bases. This CDR3 has 14 amino acids. Germline V gives CDR1 SGHRS, CDR2 YFSETQ. Between the trimmed V and J ends, which lost 5 bases and 2 bases, there was a span of 12 bases. In DNA, the CDR3 is TGCGCCAGCAGTGTTGGGGGGGCCACAGATACGCAGTATTTT. Translating gives CASSVGGATDTQYF.

This clonotype showed up many times. The chain couples TRBV5-5 to TRBJ2-1; D is unclear. The germline V gene has CDR1 SGHKS and CDR2 YYEKEE (reference sequence). V was shortened by 1 base and J by 9 bases, with 11 bases between the two germline ends. CDR3 length: 13 residues. CDR3 residues: CASSLFVRREQFF. The DNA for the CDR3 is TGTGCCAGCAGCTTGTTTGTCAGGCGTGAGCAGTTCTTC.

In this sample, this clonotype turned up many times. The chain is built from TRBV29-1 and TRBJ2-3, with 8 bases matching TRBD1. CDR3 length: 15 residues. The germline V gene has CDR1 SQVTM and CDR2 ANQGSEA. V was pared by 3 bases and J by 4 bases, with 9 bases of the junction left unmatched. CDR3 sequence (DNA): TGCAGCGTTGAGGAGACAGGGGCCAGGGCAGATACGCAGTATTTT. This translates into CSVEETGARADTQYF.

This clonotype was detected ten times or more. J is TRBJ2-2 and V is TRBV10-3; 12 nucleotides agree with TRBD2. CDR3 length: 16 residues. Looked up from germline, CDR1 is ENHRY and CDR2 is SYGVKD. J was trimmed by 4 bases and V by 6 bases; bases with no gene match: 6. DNA of the CDR3: TGTGCCATCAGATCCGGACTAGCGGGACCCACCGGGGAGCTGTTTTTT. Amino acids: CAIRSGLAGPTGELFF.

This clonotype was counted many times. The chain carries TRBV20-1 and TRBJ2-1; 7 bases line up with TRBD2. This CDR3 is built from 17 residues. V shed 2 bases, J shed 1 base, and the junction held 11 bases outside the gene matches. Per germline, CDR1 DFQATT and CDR2 SNEGSKA (reference sequence). CDR3 residues: CSARRVPGGPSYNEQFF. CDR3 bases: TGCAGTGCTAGACGTGTACCGGGAGGTCCTTCCTACAATGAGCAGTTCTTC.

This clonotype showed up many times. This chain connects TRBV6-4 to TRBJ2-2; 10 bases line up with TRBD2. In germline, CDR1 is MRHNA, CDR2 SNTAGT. The V and J ends lost 0 bases and 4 bases, in that order; junction bases with no gene match: 11. The CDR3 totals 19 residues. In DNA form, the CDR3 reads TGTGCCAGCAGTGACTCGTTTCAGCGGGGGGGCCTGGTCACCGGGGAGCTGTTTTTT. Its protein is CASSDSFQRGGLVTGELFF.